This T cell receptor (beta chain) stems from a study of cytomegalovirus exposure and HLA in healthy donors. About the research overall: Roughly 179 million T cells yielded more than 95 million unique TCR beta sequences, as an earlier analysis found.

CDR1 and CDR2 (germline): MNHNS, SASEGT. V shed 9 bases and J 11 bases; nucleotides not matched to a gene: 10. The CDR3 contains 13 residues. A note on this clone: Its antigen is still unknown.

Study-wide points: HLA alleles showed associations with some 17,000 TCR beta sequences in a later analysis, at a 0.05 false discovery rate. Immune exposure information comprised only CMV serostatus. CMV antigen specificity of three CMV-associated chains was confirmed in vitro.

Amplification used 60 Vbeta primers and 13 Jbeta primers. Assay: immunoSEQ multiplex PCR; the TCRdb copy retains only in-frame clones and omits some. The sample lists some 140,000 clones, approximately 80% occurring once. The source of this sequence is a man aged 25-40 years in good health and CMV-seronegative. Sequencing was performed on PBMCs. V and J are TRBV6-1 and TRBJ2-5; 12 bases fit TRBD1. CDR3 nucleotide sequence: TGTGCCAGTCCGGGACAGGGGGCGAGGGAGCAGTACTTC. Its protein product is CASPGQGAREQYF.